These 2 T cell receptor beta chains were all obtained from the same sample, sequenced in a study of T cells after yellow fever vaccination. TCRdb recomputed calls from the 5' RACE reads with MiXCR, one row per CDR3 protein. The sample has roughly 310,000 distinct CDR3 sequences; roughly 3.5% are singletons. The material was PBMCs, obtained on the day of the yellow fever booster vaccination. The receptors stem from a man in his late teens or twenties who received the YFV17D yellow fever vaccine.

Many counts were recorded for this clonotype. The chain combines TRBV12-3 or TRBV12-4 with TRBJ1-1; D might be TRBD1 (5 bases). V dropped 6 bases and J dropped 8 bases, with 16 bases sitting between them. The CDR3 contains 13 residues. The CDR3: CASRKGVTAEAFF. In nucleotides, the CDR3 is TGTGCCAGCAGGAAAGGGGTGACGGCCGAAGCTTTCTTT.

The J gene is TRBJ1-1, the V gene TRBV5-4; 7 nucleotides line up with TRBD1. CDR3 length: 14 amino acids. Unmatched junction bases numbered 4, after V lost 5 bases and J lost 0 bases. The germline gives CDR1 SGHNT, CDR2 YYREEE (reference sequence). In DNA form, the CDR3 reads TGTGCCAGCAGGAGGGACAGATTGAACACTGAAGCTTTCTTT. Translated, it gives CASRRDRLNTEAFF.